Shown below are 14 T cell receptor beta chains from a single sample sequenced in a study of graft-versus-host responses after intestinal transplantation (dated by TCRdb to the early 2020s). The meaning of the sample's time point label: cells obtained before transplantation from donor or recipient. The library came from the immunoSEQ multiplex PCR assay. This is the immuneACCESS table as TCRdb keeps it, with only in-frame sequences that have V and J called. A part of the clones is gone; compared with another copy, unresolved V genes explain less than half, and the rest is unexplained. The sample records some 93,000 clones, about 91% of which are singletons. The ten largest clones add up to approximately 0.48% of the sample. Antigen specificity for these receptors is unknown. The sample here was unstimulated CD8+ T cells sorted from spleen or lymph node cells, taken before intestinal transplant. These TCRs come from a human donor who received an intestinal transplant.

Concerning this clone itself: This same CDR3 is encoded by further DNA sequences in the sample. The chain combines TRBV9 with TRBJ1-2; TRBD1 matches 8 bases. CDR3 length: 14 residues. Looked up from germline, CDR1 is SGDLS and CDR2 is YYNGEE. V lost 3 bases, J lost 2 bases, and 3 bases stayed unmatched. This CDR3 reads CASSGQGSNYGYTF. Written as DNA, the CDR3 is TGTGCCAGCAGCGGACAGGGGTCGAACTATGGCTACACCTTC.

The chain uses TRBV29-1 and TRBJ1-1; D is perhaps TRBD1 (5 bases). The germline CDR1 and CDR2 sequences are SQVTM and ANQGSEA. The CDR3 extends over 11 amino acids. Deletions cut 8 bases from V and 7 bases from J, with 14 bases between. The CDR3 DNA reads TGCAGCCCCTCGTGGGGCGATGAAGCTTTCTTT. Its translation is CSPSWGDEAFF. Combining the CDR3 with reference TRBV29-1 and TRBJ1-1 gives the whole variable domain SAVISQKPSRDICQRGTSLTIQCQVDSQVTMMFWYRQQPGQSLTLIATANQGSEATYESGFVIDKFPISRPNLTFSTLTVSNMSPEDSSIYLCSPSWGDEAFFGQGTRLTVV.

The chain is built from TRBV2 and TRBJ2-5, with D unresolved. Germline CDR1 SNHLY, CDR2 FYNNEI. The CDR3 contains 15 residues. Trimming pared 3 bases from V and 2 bases from J, leaving 13 bases between. The CDR3 loop is CASSDPRALQETQYF. CDR3 sequence (DNA): TGTGCCAGCAGTGACCCACGAGCCCTACAAGAGACCCAGTACTTC.

The V call is TRBV6-1, the J call TRBJ1-1, with D possibly TRBD1 on 6 matching bases. The CDR3 spans 14 residues. CDR1 is MNHNS and CDR2 is SASEGT in the germline V gene. Trimming stripped 3 bases from V and 6 bases from J, with 14 bases between. CDR3 sequence (DNA): TGTGCCAGCAGTGAGATCCAGGGGAAGGCTGAAGCTTTCTTT. It translates to CASSEIQGKAEAFF.

V gene TRBV5-4 combines with J gene TRBJ2-5; TRBD1 matches 10 bases. This CDR3 is 15 amino acids long. The V gene's germline CDR1 is SGHNT and CDR2 YYREEE (reference sequence). Unmatched junction bases numbered 4, after V lost 0 bases and J lost 5 bases. CDR3 coding DNA: TGTGCCAGCAGCTTGGGGACAGGGGGTGCGGAGACCCAGTACTTC. Amino acid sequence: CASSLGTGGAETQYF.

This chain links TRBV19 with TRBJ1-5; 9 nucleotides align to TRBD1. V lost 6 bases, J lost 7 bases, and 7 bases stayed unmatched. Germline assignment: CDR1 LNHDA and CDR2 SQIVND (reference sequence). This CDR3 has 14 amino acids. The CDR3 loop reads CASSSTGGEQPQHF. CDR3 sequence (DNA): TGTGCCAGTAGCTCGACAGGGGGTGAACAGCCCCAGCATTTT.

The rearrangement links TRBV5-8 to TRBJ2-2; the match to TRBD1 covers 7 bases. V shed 3 bases, J shed 1 base, and the junction held 3 bases outside the gene matches. CDR3 length equals 15 residues. Germline lookup yields CDR1 SGHTS and CDR2 YDEGEE. The CDR3 loop reads CASSSTGENTGELFF. DNA of the CDR3: TGTGCCAGCAGCTCAACAGGGGAGAACACCGGGGAGCTGTTTTTT.

Here the CDR3 reads CASTPGGAEAFF. The DNA for the CDR3 is TGTGCCAGCACCCCGGGGGGGGCTGAAGCTTTCTTT. The V gene is TRBV7-8, the J gene TRBJ1-1; D may be TRBD1 (5 bases). V was cut by 7 bases and J by 6 bases, with 12 bases left in between. CDR1 SGHVS and CDR2 FQNEAQ come from the germline V gene. The CDR3 is 12 amino acids. Full variable domain (missing parts from reference TRBV7-8 and TRBJ1-1): GAGVSQSPRYKVAKRGQDVALRCDPISGHVSLFWYQQALGQGPEFLTYFQNEAQLDKSGLPSDRFFAERPEGSVSTLKIQRTQQEDSAVYLCASTPGGAEAFFGQGTRLTVV.

The chain carries TRBV7-9 and TRBJ2-3, with a weak D call TRBD2 (5 bases). The CDR3 is 16 residues long. V was pared by 5 bases and J by 2 bases, with 17 bases between. Germline V gene sequence: CDR1 SEHNR, CDR2 FQNEAQ (reference sequence). In DNA, the CDR3 is TGTGCCAGCAGCCCCCCCGCAGGAGACTACACAGATACGCAGTATTTT. This encodes CASSPPAGDYTDTQYF.

This chain joins TRBV5-5 and TRBJ2-1; TRBD2 aligns across 9 bases. V lost 4 bases to trimming and J lost 7 bases; unmatched junction nucleotides: 12. Germline CDR1 reads SGHKS; CDR2 reads YYEKEE (reference sequence). The CDR3 spans 16 residues. The CDR3 nucleotides read TGTGCCAGCAGCCCTCTCGTCGGCGGGAGGGGGAATGAGCAGTTCTTC. Residues: CASSPLVGGRGNEQFF.

The chain uses TRBV7-9 and TRBJ2-7, with D perhaps TRBD1 (6 bases). Germline V gene sequence: CDR1 SEHNR, CDR2 FQNEAQ (reference sequence). With 5 bases removed from V and 4 bases from J, the gap between germline ends came to 12 bases. The CDR3 loop spans 13 amino acids. CDR3 DNA sequence: TGTGCCAGCAGCCCGGGACATCGGTACGAGCAGTACTTC. Amino acids: CASSPGHRYEQYF.

CDR3 protein: CAINSGNRGNTEAFF. DNA for the CDR3: TGTGCCATCAATTCTGGGAACAGGGGGAACACTGAAGCTTTCTTT. This chain uses TRBV10-3 with TRBJ1-1; TRBD1 aligns across 7 bases. Per germline, CDR1 ENHRY and CDR2 SYGVKD. The CDR3 is made up of 15 amino acids. The V gene end was trimmed by 7 bases and the J gene end by 1 base; junction bases not matched to a gene: 9.

The chain has TRBV4-1 and TRBJ1-3, with D possibly matching TRBD1 (5 bases). The CDR3 covers 16 residues. Trimming shortened V by 2 bases and J by 1 base, and 12 bases separated the two germline ends. CDR1 is MGHRA, CDR2 YSYEKL, per germline. Here the CDR3 reads CASSQQGFDSGNTIYF. CDR3 coding DNA: TGCGCCAGCAGCCAACAGGGATTTGATTCTGGAAACACCATATATTTT.

This clone showed up just once. The gene calls are TRBV7-8 and TRBJ2-1, with 10 bases matching TRBD1. This CDR3 spans 12 amino acids. V gave up 10 bases and J gave up 9 bases; unmatched junction bases: 6. The germline V gene has CDR1 SGHVS and CDR2 FQNEAQ. CDR3 region: CATETGGTEQFF. The CDR3 DNA follows: TGTGCCACGGAGACAGGGGGCACTGAGCAGTTCTTC.